Reported below is one T cell receptor (beta chain). Its matching antigen is unknown. The data originate from a study of cytomegalovirus exposure and HLA in healthy donors. Study-wide points: Later work associated roughly 15,000 TCR beta sequences with HLA alleles at 0.05 false discovery rate. An ancestry cluster, one associated with Asian ancestry, reportedly showed fewer N-insertions than the approximately 670-donor mean in a later analysis. A highly shared variant cluster was judged a likely technical artifact. There were some V segments, including TRBV6-2 and TRBV6-3, excluded as indistinguishable.

This CDR3 has 16 amino acids. V was cut by 2 bases and J by 6 bases, with 16 bases left in between. Looked up from germline, CDR1 is SEHNR and CDR2 is FQNEAQ (reference sequence). Use of 60 Vbeta and 13 Jbeta primers characterized the PCR. Clones were sequenced by immunoSEQ multiplex PCR, and TCRdb holds only the in-frame ones, with some missing. The table records a few hundred thousand clones, roughly 85% of them present only once. The sequencing input was PBMCs. The chain carries TRBV7-9 and TRBJ2-2; D may be TRBD2 (6 bases). The TCR comes from a man aged 18 to 35 in good health and CMV-seronegative. CDR3 sequence: CASSLRLEGLAGELFF. CDR3 DNA: TGTGCCAGCAGCTTACGACTAGAGGGGCTGGCCGGGGAGCTGTTTTTT. The variable domain in full, completed from reference TRBV7-9 and TRBJ2-2, reads DTGVSQNPRHKITKRGQNVTFRCDPISEHNRLYWYRQTLGQGPEFLTYFQNEAQLEKSRLLSDRFSAERPKGSFSTLEIQRTEQGDSAMYLCASSLRLEGLAGELFFGEGSRLTVL.